The next 29 T cell receptor beta chains were all read from a single sample in a study of a mutant IDH1 vaccine in newly diagnosed glioma. The method was immunoSEQ multiplex PCR; TCRdb's version includes in-frame clones alone and lacks a portion of them. The sample lists approximately 61,000 clones, about 80% occurring once. Noted time point: week 11, during vaccination. Vaccination comprised doses that each held 300 ug of mutant IDH1 20-mer peptide, plus topical imiquimod. No antigen has been assigned to these receptors. Sample: PBMCs, taken from a glioma patient whose treatment included an IDH1 peptide vaccine. These receptors were obtained from a man aged 50-59 years with glioma.

The rearrangement joins TRBV19 to TRBJ2-1, with D perhaps matching TRBD1 or TRBD2 (5 bases each). V was cut by 7 bases and J by 4 bases, with 20 bases left in between. Germline CDR1 reads LNHDA; CDR2 reads SQIVND (reference sequence). The CDR3 loop spans 16 amino acids. The CDR3, as DNA: TGTGCCAGTACCCCTTCCCGGGACCTCTTATACAATGAGCAGTTCTTC. Encoded protein: CASTPSRDLLYNEQFF.

The V and J genes are TRBV7-2 and TRBJ2-7; weak D call: TRBD2 (6 bases). Per germline, CDR1 SGHTA and CDR2 FQGNSA. This CDR3 spans 14 amino acids. Between the trimmed V and J ends, which lost 1 base and 3 bases, there was a span of 10 bases. CDR3 DNA sequence: TGTGCCAGCAGCTTAGGGGGGGTCAACTACGAGCAGTACTTC. Its protein is CASSLGGVNYEQYF.

V gene TRBV9 combines with J gene TRBJ2-3, with D possibly matching TRBD2 (6 bases). The germline CDR1 and CDR2 sequences are SGDLS and YYNGEE. Trimming shortened V by 4 bases and J by 4 bases, and 10 bases separated the two germline ends. This CDR3 is 13 amino acids long. CDR3 DNA sequence: TGTGCCAGCAGCCCTGGGACTTCAGATACGCAGTATTTT. It codes for CASSPGTSDTQYF.

This chain uses TRBV28 with TRBJ1-5, with 7 bases matching TRBD1. The CDR3 contains 16 residues. Trimming removed 5 bases from V and 1 base from J; junction bases left unmatched: 8. The germline V gene encodes CDR1 MDHEN and CDR2 SYDVKM. The CDR3 nucleotides are TGTGCCAGCAGTGGATGGACAGGAGGAAGCAATCAGCCCCAGCATTTT. Encoded protein: CASSGWTGGSNQPQHF.

Many counts were recorded for this clone. CDR3 nucleotide sequence: TGTGCCAGCAGCTTAGATGGTAGGGAGGGGAACACTGAAGCTTTCTTT. It encodes CASSLDGREGNTEAFF. The chain links TRBV11-3 to TRBJ1-1, with unresolved D. Trimming took 0 bases from V and 1 from J, leaving 12 bases between them. This CDR3 is built from 16 residues. Germline V gene sequence: CDR1 SGHNT, CDR2 YENEEA.

This chain joins TRBV25-1 and TRBJ1-5, with D perhaps matching TRBD1 (5 bases). Germline CDR1 MGHDK, CDR2 SYGVNS. The CDR3 is made up of 14 amino acids. Trimming left V 5 bases short and J 5 bases short, with 13 bases between. The CDR3: CASSTRDSHQPQHF. CDR3 DNA sequence: TGTGCCAGCAGTACAAGGGACTCCCATCAGCCCCAGCATTTT.

The chain has TRBV11-2 and TRBJ2-1, with D unresolved. From germline, CDR1 is SGHAT and CDR2 FQNNGV. The V and J ends lost 5 bases and 3 bases respectively, with 11 bases between them. This CDR3 has 14 residues. The CDR3 reads CASSPGGVYNEQFF. As DNA, the CDR3 is TGTGCCAGCAGCCCCGGCGGAGTCTACAATGAGCAGTTCTTC.

The DNA for the CDR3 is TGTGCCAGCAGTGAGTCAGGGCTTAACGAGCAGTACTTC. It encodes CASSESGLNEQYF. This sequence joins TRBV6-1 and TRBJ2-7; weak D call: TRBD1 (5 bases). V was shortened by 3 bases and J by 5 bases, with 11 bases between the two germline ends. Germline V gene data show CDR1 as MNHNS and CDR2 as SASEGT. The CDR3 sequence is 13 residues long.

The V and J genes are TRBV6-5 and TRBJ2-3, with D maybe TRBD1 (7 bases). V lost 0 bases and J 4 bases, leaving 14 bases between the germline ends. This CDR3 region has 16 residues. Per germline, CDR1 MNHEY and CDR2 SVGAGI. DNA of the CDR3: TGTGCCAGCAGTTACTCCAGCAGGGGGGTGGCAGATACGCAGTATTTT. Its protein is CASSYSSRGVADTQYF.

The V and J genes are TRBV6-1 and TRBJ1-1; no firm D call. Germline V gene data show CDR1 as MNHNS and CDR2 as SASEGT. The V end lost 10 bases, the J end lost 6 bases, and 21 bases lay between the germline ends. This CDR3 is built from 14 residues. The CDR3 region is CATVKDGSVAEAFF. The CDR3 DNA follows: TGTGCCACAGTGAAGGATGGGTCGGTCGCTGAAGCTTTCTTT.

The sample holds one count of this clone. The CDR3 reads CAVAGVSNTEAFF. In nucleotides, the CDR3 is TGTGCCGTAGCCGGGGTATCTAACACTGAAGCTTTCTTT. The chain links TRBV6-6 to TRBJ1-1; D gene unclear. The CDR3 has 13 residues. Trimming left V 11 bases short and J 2 bases short, with 15 bases between. The germline V gene has CDR1 MNHNY and CDR2 SVGAGI (reference sequence).

The genes are TRBV18 and TRBJ1-1; D possibly corresponds to TRBD1 (6 bases). Germline V lookup: CDR1 KGHSH, CDR2 LQKENI. The CDR3 spans 14 residues. V gave up 2 bases and J gave up 3 bases, with 10 bases separating them. The CDR3: CASSPRDTYTEAFF. Here the CDR3 DNA reads TGTGCCAGCTCACCAAGGGACACCTACACTGAAGCTTTCTTT.

The rearrangement links TRBV7-3 to TRBJ1-2, with 8 bases lining up with TRBD1. This CDR3 spans 15 amino acids. Germline assignment: CDR1 SGHTA and CDR2 FQGTGA. V was clipped by 5 bases and J by 4 bases; unmatched bases: 9. CDR3 in amino acids: CASSPTGGPGYGYTF. CDR3 bases: TGTGCCAGCAGCCCAACAGGGGGGCCGGGCTATGGCTACACCTTC.

A single count supports this clone. V gene TRBV19 combines with J gene TRBJ2-3, with D unresolved. Looked up from germline, CDR1 is LNHDA and CDR2 is SQIVND (reference sequence). The CDR3 consists of 13 residues. V was clipped by 0 bases and J by 4 bases, with 5 bases between them. CDR3 amino acids: CASSIDTPDTQYF. The CDR3 DNA reads as TGTGCCAGTAGTATAGATACCCCAGATACGCAGTATTTT.

J is TRBJ2-5 and V is TRBV27, with TRBD1 matching over 9 bases. Germline V gene sequence: CDR1 MNHEY, CDR2 SMNVEV (reference sequence). The V segment lost 1 base and the J segment 5 bases; nucleotides outside the gene matches: 2. The CDR3 totals 14 residues. CDR3 in amino acids: CASSLYGQGETQYF. The CDR3 DNA is TGTGCCAGCAGTTTATATGGACAGGGGGAGACCCAGTACTTC.

The rearrangement links TRBV7-9 to TRBJ2-1, with D possibly matching TRBD2 (6 bases). Germline loops: CDR1 SEHNR, CDR2 FQNEAQ (reference sequence). The CDR3 covers 14 residues. Trimming cost V 4 bases and J 9 bases, with 16 bases left between them. The CDR3 nucleotides read TGTGCCAGCAGCTCCGGGGGTGGAGTGAGTGAGCAGTTCTTC. Its protein is CASSSGGGVSEQFF.

The chain joins TRBV27 to TRBJ1-2; D call uncertain. Trimming shortened V by 1 base and J by 1 base, and 10 bases separated the two germline ends. CDR3 length: 15 residues. CDR1 MNHEY and CDR2 SMNVEV come from the germline V gene (reference sequence). The CDR3 sequence: CASSLYASINYGYTF. In DNA form, the CDR3 reads TGTGCCAGCAGTTTATACGCCTCCATTAACTATGGCTACACCTTC.

This clone turned up a few times. This chain links TRBV6-1 with TRBJ1-5; D call uncertain. V was trimmed by 10 bases and J by 3 bases, leaving 13 bases between them. The CDR3 is 13 residues long. Germline-derived CDR1 and CDR2 are MNHNS and SASEGT. CDR3 in amino acids: CATKTASNQPQHF. In nucleotides, the CDR3 is TGTGCCACCAAGACCGCGTCCAATCAGCCCCAGCATTTT.

This clone was counted once. This rearrangement joins TRBV19 to TRBJ2-3; TRBD2 aligns across 10 bases. The CDR3 has 16 residues. The V gene end was trimmed by 7 bases and the J gene end by 6 bases; junction bases not matched to a gene: 13. Looked up from germline, CDR1 is LNHDA and CDR2 is SQIVND (reference sequence). The chain's CDR3 is CASMGASGGYWDTQYF. The CDR3, as DNA: TGTGCCAGTATGGGGGCTAGCGGGGGCTACTGGGATACGCAGTATTTT.

This chain uses TRBV7-2 with TRBJ2-7; 8 bases align to TRBD2. J lost 4 bases, V lost 1 base, and 9 bases had no gene match. The germline V gene has CDR1 SGHTA and CDR2 FQGNSA. There are 16 residues in the CDR3. As DNA, the CDR3 is TGTGCCAGCAGCTTAGATGTTGCGGGAGGTAGATACGAGCAGTACTTC. Translated, it gives CASSLDVAGGRYEQYF. The full variable domain, with the rest looked up from reference TRBV7-2 and TRBJ2-7, is GAGVSQSPSNKVTEKGKDVELRCDPISGHTALYWYRQSLGQGLEFLIYFQGNSAPDKSGLPSDRFSAERTGGSVSTLTIQRTQQEDSAVYLCASSLDVAGGRYEQYFGPGTRLTVT.

The chain carries TRBV19 and TRBJ2-7; D could derive from TRBD1 or TRBD2 (5 bases each). The ends were cut back, 3 bases at V and 1 base at J, with 13 bases in the middle. Per germline, CDR1 LNHDA and CDR2 SQIVND (reference sequence). This CDR3 region has 15 residues. CDR3 nucleotide sequence: TGTGCCAGTAGTATCGGGGCGGCGGAATCCTACGAGCAGTACTTC. Residues: CASSIGAAESYEQYF. Looking up the rest from reference TRBV19 and TRBJ2-7 gives the full variable domain: DGGITQSPKYLFRKEGQNVTLSCEQNLNHDAMYWYRQDPGQGLRLIYYSQIVNDFQKGDIAEGYSVSREKKESFPLTVTSAQKNPTAFYLCASSIGAAESYEQYFGPGTRLTVT.

The chain recombines TRBV7-2 with TRBJ2-7; D uncertain. V dropped 2 bases and J dropped 5 bases, with 10 bases sitting between them. The CDR3 loop spans 13 amino acids. Germline V gene sequence: CDR1 SGHTA, CDR2 FQGNSA. The CDR3 protein is CASSLSVAHEQYF. The DNA of the CDR3 is TGTGCCAGCAGCTTAAGCGTGGCCCACGAGCAGTACTTC.

This clone was counted a few times. This chain uses TRBV28 with TRBJ1-5; D is unresolved. Germline V gives CDR1 MDHEN, CDR2 SYDVKM. The V and J ends lost 6 bases and 0 bases respectively, with 3 bases between them. The CDR3 extends over 12 amino acids. The CDR3 spells CASRGSNQPQHF. DNA of the CDR3: TGTGCCAGCAGGGGTAGCAATCAGCCCCAGCATTTT.

This CDR3 is CASSVYGGGSPSRLASTGELFF. DNA for the CDR3: TGTGCCAGCAGCGTTTACGGGGGTGGGAGCCCTTCCCGACTAGCATCCACCGGGGAGCTGTTTTTT. The chain has TRBV7-8 and TRBJ2-2; 7 nucleotides line up with TRBD2. CDR1 and CDR2 (germline): SGHVS, FQNEAQ. CDR3 length equals 22 residues. V lost 5 bases and J lost 4; bases outside the gene matches: 28.

This clone occurred a few times. The V call is TRBV7-2, the J call TRBJ1-1; D is possibly TRBD1 (5 bases). CDR3 length equals 13 residues. V was pared by 8 bases and J by 1 base, with 11 bases between. The V gene's germline CDR1 is SGHTA and CDR2 FQGNSA. In DNA form, the CDR3 reads TGTGCCAGCCGTATGCAGGGGAACACTGAAGCTTTCTTT. Translating gives CASRMQGNTEAFF.

The chain combines TRBV18 with TRBJ2-3; 12 bases are shared with TRBD2. V was pared by 2 bases and J by 3 bases, with 3 bases of the junction left unmatched. CDR1 is KGHSH and CDR2 is LQKENI in the germline V gene. The CDR3 loop spans 16 amino acids. The CDR3 DNA is TGTGCCAGCTCACCAAAAGGACTAGCGGGAACAGATACGCAGTATTTT. Its translation: CASSPKGLAGTDTQYF.

CDR3 loop: CASSEEDRDLTGELFF. Here the CDR3 DNA reads TGTGCCAGCAGTGAAGAGGACCGGGACCTTACCGGGGAGCTGTTTTTT. V and J are TRBV2 and TRBJ2-2; D may match TRBD1 or TRBD2 (5 bases each). V was pared by 1 base and J by 5 bases, with 14 bases between. CDR1 SNHLY and CDR2 FYNNEI come from the germline V gene. This CDR3 region has 16 residues.

This rearrangement joins TRBV19 to TRBJ2-3; possible D gene TRBD2, 6 bases. V was shortened by 10 bases and J by 0 bases, with 17 bases between the two germline ends. The CDR3 is made up of 15 amino acids. Germline V lookup: CDR1 LNHDA, CDR2 SQIVND (reference sequence). Written as DNA, the CDR3 is TGTGCCACCAATCTCCCTGGGGGGAGCACAGATACGCAGTATTTT. Its protein product is CATNLPGGSTDTQYF.

The chain carries TRBV18 and TRBJ1-2; possibly TRBD1 for D (6 bases). The CDR3 is made up of 15 amino acids. V shed 6 bases and J shed 4 bases, with 18 bases lying between them. Per the germline V gene, CDR1 is KGHSH and CDR2 is LQKENI. This chain's CDR3 is CASSPSSGEIYGYTF. For the CDR3, the DNA is TGTGCCAGCTCCCCCTCATCAGGGGAGATCTATGGCTACACCTTC. Together with reference TRBV18 and TRBJ1-2, the CDR3 gives the full variable domain: NAGVMQNPRHLVRRRGQEARLRCSPMKGHSHVYWYRQLPEEGLKFMVYLQKENIIDESGMPKERFSAEFPKEGPSILRIQQVVRGDSAAYFCASSPSSGEIYGYTFGSGTRLTVV.